A single sample gave rise to the 23 T cell receptor beta chains below, sequenced in a study of blood T cell repertoires in COVID-19. Data came from immunoSEQ multiplex PCR; TCRdb stores just in-frame clones and leaves some out. This repertoire shows hundreds of thousands of clones, 70% to 90% found once; its top ten account for 2.1%. What was sequenced was peripheral blood. The receptors originated from a woman aged 40-49 years who had recovered from COVID-19.

The chain uses TRBV28 and TRBJ2-3, with 10 bases fitting TRBD1. Germline values: CDR1 MDHEN, CDR2 SYDVKM. The CDR3 length is 18 residues. The V gene end was trimmed by 3 bases and the J gene end by 0 bases; junction bases not matched to a gene: 9. Here the CDR3 reads CASSFRDRGFTSTDTQYF. The CDR3 DNA sequence: TGTGCCAGCAGTTTCCGGGACAGGGGTTTTACTAGCACAGATACGCAGTATTTT.

This rearrangement joins TRBV25-1 to TRBJ2-7, with a weak D call TRBD1 (7 bases). The CDR3 sequence is 14 residues long. V was cut by 3 bases and J by 3 bases, with 12 bases left in between. Germline V gene sequence: CDR1 MGHDK, CDR2 SYGVNS. The CDR3 reads CASSDPGGLYEQYF. DNA of the CDR3: TGTGCCAGCAGTGATCCAGGGGGACTCTACGAGCAGTACTTC.

This clone was found a few times. The chain has TRBV11-2 and TRBJ2-2; 9 nucleotides line up with TRBD1. CDR1 is SGHAT and CDR2 is FQNNGV in the germline V gene. V was clipped by 5 bases and J by 5 bases; unmatched bases: 6. The length of the CDR3 is 15 residues. CDR3 amino acids: CASSPGTGYTGELFF. The CDR3 nucleotides are TGTGCCAGCAGCCCCGGGACAGGGTATACCGGGGAGCTGTTTTTT.

This chain uses TRBV5-6 with TRBJ2-1, with 9 bases lining up with TRBD2. Germline V gene sequence: CDR1 SGHDT, CDR2 YYEEEE. The J segment lost 0 bases and the V segment lost 6 bases, leaving 7 bases of the junction unmatched. The length of the CDR3 is 16 residues. CDR3 protein: CASNDLLAGSYNEQFF. CDR3 bases: TGTGCCAGCAACGACTTACTAGCGGGCTCCTACAATGAGCAGTTCTTC.

The V and J genes are TRBV6-2 or TRBV6-3 and TRBJ2-7; D is unresolved. Germline CDR1 and CDR2: MNHEY and SVGEGT. This CDR3 is built from 14 residues. With 0 bases removed from V and 3 bases from J, the gap between germline ends came to 9 bases. CDR3 DNA: TGTGCCAGCAGTTACTCCTGGCGCGGCTACGAGCAGTACTTC. Translated: CASSYSWRGYEQYF.

The chain joins TRBV30 to TRBJ2-5; 9 positions match TRBD2. After removal of 2 bases from V and 5 bases from J, the junction contained 9 bases not matched to a gene. The CDR3 spans 15 residues. Germline V lookup: CDR1 GTSNPN, CDR2 SVGIG (reference sequence). The CDR3 bases are TGTGCCTGGAGTATCGCGCTAGCGGGACGGGAGACCCAGTACTTC. Translation gives CAWSIALAGRETQYF.

The chain uses TRBV28 and TRBJ2-7; TRBD1 agrees at 8 bases. Unmatched junction bases numbered 10, after V lost 6 bases and J lost 3 bases. The germline CDR1 and CDR2 sequences are MDHEN and SYDVKM. The CDR3 length is 15 residues. The CDR3 is CASSITYGTGYEQYF. In DNA form, the CDR3 reads TGTGCCAGCAGCATTACCTACGGGACAGGCTACGAGCAGTACTTC.

The CDR3 protein is CASIPRGTGSQYGYTF. The CDR3 DNA reads TGTGCCAGCATTCCCAGAGGGACAGGGAGCCAGTATGGCTACACCTTC. The rearrangement uses TRBV5-8 and TRBJ1-2, with TRBD1 identical over 9 bases. The germline V gene has CDR1 SGHTS and CDR2 YDEGEE. Unmatched junction bases numbered 14, after V lost 6 bases and J lost 5 bases. The CDR3 has 16 residues.

The rearrangement uses TRBV10-3 and TRBJ2-5; a possible D gene is TRBD2 (5 bases). This CDR3 has 13 residues. Trimming cost V 6 bases and J 4 bases, with 12 bases left between them. The V gene's germline CDR1 is ENHRY and CDR2 SYGVKD. In DNA, the CDR3 is TGTGCCATCAGCACTAGGGTGGGAGAGACCCAGTACTTC. The encoded protein is CAISTRVGETQYF.

The chain carries TRBV5-4 and TRBJ1-2; D unclear. This CDR3 has 13 residues. Per germline, CDR1 SGHNT and CDR2 YYREEE (reference sequence). The V end was cut by 4 bases, the J end by 6 bases, with 13 bases between. CDR3 coding DNA: TGTGCCAGCAGCCACGCAAGGGAGGATGGCTACACCTTC. Encoded protein: CASSHAREDGYTF.

The chain recombines TRBV10-3 with TRBJ2-1; D is uncertain. CDR1 and CDR2 from the germline V gene are ENHRY and SYGVKD. The V end lost 0 bases, the J end lost 5 bases, and 14 bases lay between the germline ends. CDR3 length: 16 amino acids. The CDR3 DNA is TGTGCCATCAGTGAGTCATCGAGGTCCCCGCACAATGAGCAGTTCTTC. It specifies CAISESSRSPHNEQFF.

J is TRBJ2-1 and V is TRBV6-4; 7 nucleotides match TRBD1. V trimming: 4 bases; J trimming: 4 bases; junction bases outside the gene matches: 7. CDR3 length equals 15 residues. Germline assignment: CDR1 MRHNA and CDR2 SNTAGT. The CDR3 DNA sequence: TGTGCCAGCAGTGTCGGGACAGCCGCTTACAATGAGCAGTTCTTC. Its translation: CASSVGTAAYNEQFF.

As to this clone: The same CDR3 also results from other DNA sequences found in this sample. This sequence joins TRBV10-1 and TRBJ2-7, with 7 bases lining up with TRBD1. CDR3 length: 15 residues. V lost 11 bases, J lost 0 bases, and 13 bases stayed unmatched. Looked up from germline, CDR1 is WNHNN and CDR2 is SYGVQD (reference sequence). For the CDR3, the DNA is TGCGCCCAGCGATTGAGACAGGGTAGCTCCTACGAGCAGTACTTC. It encodes CAQRLRQGSSYEQYF.

The chain employs TRBV3-1 (or the pseudogene TRBV3-2) and TRBJ1-1, with D perhaps TRBD1 (6 bases). The germline V gene has CDR1 LGHDT and CDR2 YNNKEL (reference sequence). The CDR3 runs 11 residues. The germline V and J ends were trimmed by 7 bases and 7 bases, with 10 bases remaining between them. CDR3 protein: CASTSGVEAFF. The DNA for the CDR3 is TGTGCCAGCACCTCAGGGGTTGAAGCTTTCTTT.

The chain joins TRBV19 to TRBJ2-7; the D gene is possibly TRBD1 (6 bases). Germline V lookup: CDR1 LNHDA, CDR2 SQIVND (reference sequence). The CDR3 loop spans 14 amino acids. The V end was cut by 5 bases, the J end by 0 bases, with 11 bases between. Here the CDR3 reads CASSQGQSSYEQYF. CDR3 sequence (DNA): TGTGCCAGTAGTCAAGGACAGAGCTCCTACGAGCAGTACTTC.

The V and J genes are TRBV4-1 and TRBJ1-2, with D hard to call. Trimming removed 1 base at V and 4 bases at J, with 13 bases between. CDR3 size: 15 residues. Germline-derived CDR1 and CDR2 are MGHRA and YSYEKL. Written as DNA, the CDR3 is TGCGCCAGCAGCCAAGTCGGACTGGGAGTCTATGGCTACACCTTC. It codes for CASSQVGLGVYGYTF.

This clone was counted between two and nine times. V usage is TRBV15 and J usage is TRBJ2-1; TRBD2 matches 10 bases. The CDR3 consists of 17 residues. Germline V CDR1 and CDR2: LNHNV, YYDKDF (reference sequence). The V gene end was trimmed by 0 bases and the J gene end by 3 bases; junction bases not matched to a gene: 5. The CDR3: CATSRDRVAGGYNEQFF. The CDR3 bases are TGTGCCACCAGCAGAGATCGGGTAGCGGGGGGCTACAATGAGCAGTTCTTC.

This chain joins TRBV30 and TRBJ1-5; 9 bases map to TRBD1. From germline, CDR1 is GTSNPN and CDR2 SVGIG (reference sequence). V was clipped by 3 bases and J by 0 bases; unmatched bases: 3. CDR3 length: 15 residues. The CDR3 DNA sequence: TGTGCCTGGAGCGGGGACAGGGATAGCAATCAGCCCCAGCATTTT. This translates into CAWSGDRDSNQPQHF.

V is TRBV7-3 and J is TRBJ2-3; a weak D match, TRBD2 (7 bases). The CDR3 loop spans 15 amino acids. Germline V CDR1 and CDR2: SGHTA, FQGTGA. Trimming shortened V by 0 bases and J by 5 bases, and 12 bases separated the two germline ends. The CDR3 DNA reads as TGTGCCAGCAGCTTAACGGGGGGGCCATTAGATACGCAGTATTTT. This translates into CASSLTGGPLDTQYF.

V usage is TRBV9 and J usage is TRBJ1-4; 7 bases align to TRBD1. The CDR3 loop spans 15 amino acids. Losses at the gene ends were 4 bases for V and 8 bases for J; bases not matched to a gene: 11. In germline, CDR1 is SGDLS, CDR2 YYNGEE. CDR3 DNA sequence: TGTGCCAGCAGCACCTTGACAGGGAGTCTCGAAAAACTGTTTTTT. Encoded protein: CASSTLTGSLEKLFF.

The chain combines TRBV24-1 with TRBJ2-2; TRBD1 aligns across 8 bases. In germline, CDR1 is KGHDR, CDR2 SFDVKD. This CDR3 is built from 20 residues. J lost 2 bases, V lost 3 bases, and 16 bases had no gene match. The CDR3 reads CATSDIPRDRRLKNTGELFF. CDR3 nucleotides: TGTGCCACCAGTGATATCCCGCGGGACAGGAGGCTTAAAAACACCGGGGAGCTGTTTTTT.

Concerning this clone itself: Additional DNA sequences in this sample encode the identical CDR3. The chain employs TRBV19 and TRBJ1-2, with 8 bases aligning to TRBD1. Looked up from germline, CDR1 is LNHDA and CDR2 is SQIVND (reference sequence). The CDR3 runs to 13 residues. V dropped 5 bases and J dropped 4; count of bases not matched to a gene: 3. The CDR3 is CASSAQGAYGYTF. CDR3 sequence (DNA): TGTGCCAGTAGTGCGCAGGGGGCCTATGGCTACACCTTC. Together with reference TRBV19 and TRBJ1-2, the CDR3 gives the full variable domain: DGGITQSPKYLFRKEGQNVTLSCEQNLNHDAMYWYRQDPGQGLRLIYYSQIVNDFQKGDIAEGYSVSREKKESFPLTVTSAQKNPTAFYLCASSAQGAYGYTFGSGTRLTVV.

The chain is built from TRBV4-2 and TRBJ2-7, with TRBD2 matching 11 bases. Germline V gives CDR1 LGHNA, CDR2 YNFKEQ. The CDR3 covers 16 residues. V lost 8 bases, J lost 3 bases, and 12 bases stayed unmatched. CDR3 in amino acids: CASGTGTSGFYYEQYF. CDR3 nucleotide sequence: TGTGCCAGCGGGACCGGGACTAGCGGTTTCTACTACGAGCAGTACTTC.